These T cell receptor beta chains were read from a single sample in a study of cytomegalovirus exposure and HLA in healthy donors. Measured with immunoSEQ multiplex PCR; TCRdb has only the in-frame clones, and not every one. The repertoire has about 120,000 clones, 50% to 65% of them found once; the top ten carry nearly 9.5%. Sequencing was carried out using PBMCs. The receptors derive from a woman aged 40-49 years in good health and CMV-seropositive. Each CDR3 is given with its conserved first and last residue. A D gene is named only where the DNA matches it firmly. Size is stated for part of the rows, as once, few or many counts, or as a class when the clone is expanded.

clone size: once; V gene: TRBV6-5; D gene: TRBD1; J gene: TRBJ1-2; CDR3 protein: CASSYLDRADGYTF; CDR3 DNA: TGTGCCAGCAGTTACTTAGACAGGGCGGATGGCTACACCTTC
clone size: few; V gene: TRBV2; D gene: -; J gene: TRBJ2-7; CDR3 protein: CASSRLGAGKIYEQYF; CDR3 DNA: TGTGCCAGCAGCAGACTGGGGGCAGGGAAGATCTACGAGCAGTACTTC
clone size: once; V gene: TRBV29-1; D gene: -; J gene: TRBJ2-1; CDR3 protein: CSVEDTIRNEQFF; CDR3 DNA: TGCAGCGTTGAAGATACTATTCGGAATGAGCAGTTCTTC
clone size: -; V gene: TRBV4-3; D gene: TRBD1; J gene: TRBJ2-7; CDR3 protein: CASSQEQGGVIYEQYF; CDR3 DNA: TGCGCCAGCAGCCAGGAGCAAGGGGGCGTAATTTACGAGCAGTACTTC
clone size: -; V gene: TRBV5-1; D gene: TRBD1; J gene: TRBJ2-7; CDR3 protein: CASSIGRQGTSYEQYF; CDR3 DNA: TGCGCCAGCAGCATCGGGCGACAGGGCACTTCCTACGAGCAGTACTTC
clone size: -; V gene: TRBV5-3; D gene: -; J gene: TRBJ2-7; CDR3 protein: CARSHGGWTKIYEQYF; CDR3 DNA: TGTGCCAGAAGCCACGGAGGGTGGACAAAGATATACGAGCAGTACTTC
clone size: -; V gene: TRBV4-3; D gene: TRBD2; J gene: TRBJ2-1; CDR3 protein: CASSQELAGLAHEQFF; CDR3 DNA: TGCGCCAGCAGCCAAGAGCTAGCGGGTTTGGCCCATGAGCAGTTCTTC
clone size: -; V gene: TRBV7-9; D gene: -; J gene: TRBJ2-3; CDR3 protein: CASSFAADTQYF; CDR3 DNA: TGTGCCAGCAGCTTCGCGGCAGATACGCAGTATTTT
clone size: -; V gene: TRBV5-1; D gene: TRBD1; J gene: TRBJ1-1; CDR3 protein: CASSLAGTGGSTEAFF; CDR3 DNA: TGCGCCAGCAGCTTGGCTGGGACAGGGGGAAGCACTGAAGCTTTCTTT
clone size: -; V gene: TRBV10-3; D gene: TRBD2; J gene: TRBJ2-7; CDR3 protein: CAIMSTSAVSYEQYF; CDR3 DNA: TGTGCCATCATGTCGACTAGCGCAGTCTCCTACGAGCAGTACTTC
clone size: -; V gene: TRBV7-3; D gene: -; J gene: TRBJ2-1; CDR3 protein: CASSPTHRLTDEQFF; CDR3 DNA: TGTGCCAGCAGCCCAACCCATCGACTCACGGATGAGCAGTTCTTC
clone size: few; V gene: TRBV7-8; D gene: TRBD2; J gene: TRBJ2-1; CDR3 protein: CASSPGTRDEQFF; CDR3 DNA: TGTGCCAGCAGCCCCGGGACTAGAGATGAGCAGTTCTTC
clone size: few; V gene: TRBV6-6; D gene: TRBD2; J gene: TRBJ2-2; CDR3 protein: CASSYWGTSSTGELFF; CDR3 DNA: TGTGCCAGCAGTTACTGGGGGACTAGCAGCACCGGGGAGCTGTTTTTT
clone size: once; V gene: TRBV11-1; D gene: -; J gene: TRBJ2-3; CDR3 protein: CASSSLSAGDTQYF; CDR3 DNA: TGTGCCAGCAGTTCCCTTTCTGCGGGAGATACGCAGTATTTT